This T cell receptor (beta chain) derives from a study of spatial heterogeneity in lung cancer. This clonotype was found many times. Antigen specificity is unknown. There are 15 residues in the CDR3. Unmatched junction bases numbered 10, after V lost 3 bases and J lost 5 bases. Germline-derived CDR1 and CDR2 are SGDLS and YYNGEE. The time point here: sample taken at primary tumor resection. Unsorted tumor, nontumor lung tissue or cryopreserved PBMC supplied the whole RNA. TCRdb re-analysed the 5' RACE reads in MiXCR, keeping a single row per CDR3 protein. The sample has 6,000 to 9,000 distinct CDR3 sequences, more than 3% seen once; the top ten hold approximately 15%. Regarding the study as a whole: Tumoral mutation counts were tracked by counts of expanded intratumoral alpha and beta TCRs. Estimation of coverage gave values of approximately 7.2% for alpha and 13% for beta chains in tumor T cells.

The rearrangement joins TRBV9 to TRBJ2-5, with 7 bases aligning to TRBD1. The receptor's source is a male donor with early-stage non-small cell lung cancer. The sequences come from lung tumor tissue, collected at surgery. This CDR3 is CASSAEDRWGETQYF. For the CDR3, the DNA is TGTGCCAGCAGCGCTGAGGACAGGTGGGGGGAGACCCAGTACTTC.